This section outlines one T cell receptor beta chain sequence together with its context. The sample holds one count of this clone. It lacks a known antigen. It has no much larger one-base neighbor in the sample; base qualities were not kept. These data come from a study of T cells after posttransplantation cyclophosphamide (dated by TCRdb to the mid-2010s). Regarding the complete study: T cell repertoire reconstitution was tracked by TRB sequencing after myeloablative bone marrow transplantation in which posttransplantation cyclophosphamide was used as GVHD prophylaxis. Antigen receptor sequencing covered samples from some 35 PTCy-treated patients and some 15 of their related bone marrow donors. TRB sequencing was performed on blood from all 34 PTCy patients with 1-year posttransplant specimens. Up to about 3 additional blood samples from 2 to 5.2 years after transplant were also TRB-sequenced in 3 patients, as was pretransplant blood from 4 patients. Because TRA and TRB clonality correlated tightly in fewer than ten samples, later TCR analyses were limited to TRB. Public TRB sequences were compared against a database of over 3,600 sequences linked to responses to pathogens, tumor antigens, self-antigens and alloantigens. Study-wide findings and limitations: The TRB repertoires of T cells infiltrating skin or GI tract showed only limited overlap with the TRB repertoires of T cells in blood. Across roughly 45 patients, recipient CMV seropositivity and CMV reactivation were highly associated with TRB clonality; PTCy diversity was similar to CNI/methotrexate controls. Donor-recipient similarity was low at 1-2 months but increased during the first year, and donor CD8+ memory clones often dominated later blood repertoires.

Genomic DNA was the input for TRB sequencing, which was run either with the immunoSEQ assay at survey resolution or with the hsTCRB kit. The authors' analysis ran thus. The immunoSEQ software was used for initial read processing, and the LymphoSeq R package was used for repertoire analyses. Clonality was calculated as 1 minus normalized Shannon entropy, and the Gini coefficient was also calculated for each TRB dataset. To infer phenotypes in unsorted samples, TRB sequences from sorted subsets of the recipient or donor were mapped onto unsorted samples from the same recipient. TCRdb provides this immuneACCESS table in a form limited to in-frame rearrangements. Some clones are lacking; in checked studies, under half of them reflect an unresolved V gene, and why the rest are absent is not known. V and J calls and clone size come straight from that table; D and trimming were deduced from the DNA. In all, the sample holds 66,000 or so clones, and 85% to 95% of those were seen once. Approximately 2.7% of the sample is held by the ten biggest clonotypes.

On the day of marrow donation, related bone marrow donors gave peripheral blood samples. Mononuclear cells from peripheral blood and bone marrow were separated by Ficoll-Hypaque density centrifugation and then cryopreserved. The germline V gene specifies KGHSH as CDR1 and LQKENI as CDR2. Its CDR3 holds 15 amino acids, cysteine through phenylalanine. The DNA shown is the 45-base CDR3, in frame from base 1. Trimming takes 1 base from V and 2 bases from J, and the germline ends sit 10 bases apart. This clonotype was obtained from a woman aged 25 to 39 in good health and a related stem cell transplant donor. Sequencing used PBMCs. The chain was built from TRBV18 and TRBJ2-3; the D segment could be TRBD2, given 6 matching bases. The CDR3 reads as follows: CASSPLTSSTDTQYF. The nucleotides read TGTGCCAGCTCACCACTAACTAGCTCCACAGATACGCAGTATTTT. With the rest looked up from the reference TRBV18 and TRBJ2-3 genes rather than sequenced, the full variable domain is NAGVMQNPRHLVRRRGQEARLRCSPMKGHSHVYWYRQLPEEGLKFMVYLQKENIIDESGMPKERFSAEFPKEGPSILRIQQVVRGDSAAYFCASSPLTSSTDTQYFGPGTRLTVL.